This T cell receptor beta chain was identified during a study of cytomegalovirus exposure and HLA in healthy donors. PCR was performed using 60 Vbeta and 13 Jbeta primers. Original methodology: The count from a later analysis was 65 million to 90 million unique TCR beta chains, some 12 million of them shared. Libraries were prepared by immunoSEQ multiplex PCR; TCRdb keeps only in-frame clonotypes and omits some of them. That table is the source of V, J and clone size, and D and trimming were worked out from the DNA. The table has fewer than 200,000 clones, 80% seen once. V gave up 6 bases and J gave up 4 bases, with 10 bases separating them. Germline V gene sequence: CDR1 MNHEY, CDR2 SMNVEV (reference sequence). The CDR3 is 13 residues long. Regarding this clone: What it binds is not known.

Study-wide results and limits: The study assumed roughly uniform donor sequencing depth for presence/absence analyses.

This chain links TRBV27 with TRBJ1-3; unclear D gene. The receptor comes from a human donor in good health. Source material: PBMCs. CDR3 amino acids: CASSWAPGNTIYF. CDR3 bases: TGTGCCAGCAGCTGGGCCCCCGGAAACACCATATATTTT.